This TCR beta chain was found in a study of blood T cell repertoires in COVID-19. In the authors' workflow: Counts of nucleated cells, estimated from reference gene primer amplification, were obtained. Sequencing used immunoSEQ multiplex PCR; TCRdb keeps in-frame clones, though not all of them. V and J calls and clone size come straight from that table; D and trimming were deduced from the DNA. The sample includes around 270,000 clones, 88% of them seen just once. The V and J ends lost 3 bases and 0 bases, in that order; junction bases with no gene match: 14. The germline V gene has CDR1 SGHTS and CDR2 YDEGEE. The length of the CDR3 is 20 residues.

The chain recombines TRBV5-8 with TRBJ1-6, with 8 bases identical to TRBD1. Sequenced: PBMCs or T cells enriched from blood (not recorded which). The TCR was taken from a woman aged 40 to 50 who had been exposed to COVID-19. The CDR3 coding sequence is TGTGCCAGCAGCTACCGGACAGGGAGGGGGAGAAGCTCCTATAATTCACCCCTCCACTTT. It encodes CASSYRTGRGRSSYNSPLHF. The full variable domain, rest sourced from reference TRBV5-8 and TRBJ1-6, is EAGVTQSPTHLIKTRGQQATLRCSPISGHTSVYWYQQALGLGLQFLLWYDEGEERNRGNFPPRFSGRQFPNYSSELNVNALELEDSALYLCASSYRTGRGRSSYNSPLHFGNGTRLTVT.